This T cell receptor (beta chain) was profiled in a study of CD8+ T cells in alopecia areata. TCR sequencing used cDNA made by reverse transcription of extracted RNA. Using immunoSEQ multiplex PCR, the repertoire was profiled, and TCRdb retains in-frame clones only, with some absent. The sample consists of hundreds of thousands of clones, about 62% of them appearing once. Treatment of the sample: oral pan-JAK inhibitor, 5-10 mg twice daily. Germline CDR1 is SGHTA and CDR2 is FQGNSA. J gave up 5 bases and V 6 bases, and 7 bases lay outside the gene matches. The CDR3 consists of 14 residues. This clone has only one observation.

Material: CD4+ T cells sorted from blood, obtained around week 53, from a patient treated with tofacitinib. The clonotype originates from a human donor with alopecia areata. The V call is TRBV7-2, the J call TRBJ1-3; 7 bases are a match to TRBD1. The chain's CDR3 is CASRPGGLRNTIYF. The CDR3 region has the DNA TGTGCCAGCAGACCAGGGGGTTTGCGAAACACCATATATTTT.